This passage covers 24 T cell receptor beta chains from one sample sequenced in a study of T-cell reconstitution after alpha-beta-depleted transplantation in children. TCRbeta library construction was performed incorporating unique molecular identifiers. TCRdb re-called the PCR reads with MiXCR, one entry per CDR3 protein. The repertoire has hundreds of thousands of distinct CDR3 sequences, 9.5% to 15% of them found once; the top ten carry around 2.5%. The sequencing used PBMCs from the stem cell graft donor, collected from the stem cell graft. The receptors shown here come from a human donor who donated a stem cell graft to a child with acute lymphoblastic leukemia.

This clonotype was picked up a small number of times. V and J are TRBV15 and TRBJ2-6; D is perhaps TRBD1 (5 bases). The V and J ends lost 0 bases and 2 bases respectively, with 14 bases between them. This CDR3 has 18 residues. The V gene's germline CDR1 is LNHNV and CDR2 YYDKDF (reference sequence). CDR3 amino acids: CATSREVLLGAGANVLTF. Here the CDR3 DNA reads TGTGCCACCAGCAGAGAAGTTTTATTAGGGGCTGGGGCCAACGTCCTGACTTTC.

The V gene is TRBV7-8, the J gene TRBJ1-6; 8 bases map to TRBD1. The V segment lost 1 base and the J segment 9 bases; nucleotides outside the gene matches: 5. Per the germline V gene, CDR1 is SGHVS and CDR2 is FQNEAQ. The CDR3 has 15 residues. The CDR3 is CASSLVGQGSSPLHF. The CDR3 nucleotides read TGTGCCAGCAGCTTAGTAGGACAGGGAAGTTCACCCCTCCACTTT.

Many counts were recorded for this clonotype. The chain combines TRBV7-9 with TRBJ1-1; a weak D match, TRBD1 (5 bases). The CDR3 has 17 amino acids. V lost 1 base and J lost 2, with 17 bases in between. CDR1 is SEHNR, CDR2 FQNEAQ, per germline (reference sequence). The DNA for the CDR3 is TGTGCCAGCAGCTTAGTCGGGCAGGGTGGTCTTAACACTGAAGCTTTCTTT. As protein: CASSLVGQGGLNTEAFF.

This clonotype was recorded many times. CDR3 in amino acids: CAISPLGPGELFF. As DNA, the CDR3 is TGTGCCATCAGTCCACTAGGGCCCGGGGAGCTGTTTTTT. The chain links TRBV10-3 to TRBJ2-2, with D perhaps TRBD2 (5 bases). Trimming pared 5 bases from V and 6 bases from J, leaving 10 bases between. CDR1 and CDR2 from the germline V gene are ENHRY and SYGVKD. The CDR3 runs to 13 residues.

In this sample, this clonotype turned up a few times. The chain has TRBV6-5 and TRBJ1-1; D is unclear. The CDR3 sequence is 17 residues long. The ends were cut back, 4 bases at V and 10 bases at J, with 28 bases in the middle. Germline-derived CDR1 and CDR2 are MNHEY and SVGAGI. For the CDR3, the DNA is TGTGCCAGCAGTTCCGCACGACGGGCCGCCGGGGATATCGTAGCTTTCTTT. This codes for CASSSARRAAGDIVAFF.

In this sample, this clonotype turned up many times. The chain has TRBV10-3 and TRBJ2-5; 8 nucleotides agree with TRBD1. CDR1 and CDR2 (germline): ENHRY, SYGVKD. This CDR3 has 15 residues. With 5 bases clipped from V and 2 bases from J, the junction kept 7 bases outside the gene matches. The CDR3 here is CAISTGGRRQETQYF. CDR3 nucleotides: TGTGCCATCAGTACAGGGGGAAGGAGGCAAGAGACCCAGTACTTC.

This clonotype has a count of ten or more. The chain employs TRBV5-6 and TRBJ1-5; TRBD1 matches 7 bases. The germline V gene encodes CDR1 SGHDT and CDR2 YYEEEE. The trim removed 1 base at V and 4 bases at J, leaving 5 bases unmatched. CDR3 length: 15 residues. The CDR3 reads CASSLLDRPNQPQHF. As DNA, the CDR3 is TGTGCCAGCAGCTTGCTGGACAGGCCTAATCAGCCCCAGCATTTT.

This clonotype has only a few counts. The chain links TRBV20-1 to TRBJ2-7, with TRBD2 matching over 8 bases. Germline CDR1 is DFQATT and CDR2 is SNEGSKA (reference sequence). The CDR3 has 16 residues. J was trimmed by 4 bases and V by 0 bases; bases with no gene match: 11. CDR3 nucleotide sequence: TGCAGTGCTAGAGATCACACCAGCGGGAGAGGTTACGAGCAGTACTTC. Translating gives CSARDHTSGRGYEQYF.

V usage is TRBV30 and J usage is TRBJ1-2; 12 bases line up with TRBD1. The CDR3 sequence is 17 residues long. Germline CDR1 GTSNPN, CDR2 SVGIG (reference sequence). V shed 4 bases and J 3 bases; nucleotides not matched to a gene: 12. In DNA form, the CDR3 reads TGTGCCTGGAAAGGCGCCGGGACAGGGGGCGGCCACTATGGCTACACCTTC. Its translation is CAWKGAGTGGGHYGYTF.

This chain joins TRBV28 and TRBJ2-7; possible D gene TRBD2, 6 bases. CDR3 length: 12 residues. Looked up from germline, CDR1 is MDHEN and CDR2 is SYDVKM. Between the trimmed V and J ends, which lost 4 bases and 7 bases, there was a span of 11 bases. In nucleotides, the CDR3 is TGTGCCAGCAGTTCCCGCGGGATTGAGCAGTACTTC. Translated: CASSSRGIEQYF.

This clonotype occurred many times. This chain joins TRBV29-1 and TRBJ2-1; 12 nucleotides align to TRBD1. Per the germline V gene, CDR1 is SQVTM and CDR2 is ANQGSEA. There are 13 residues in the CDR3. Trimming at V came to 6 bases and at J to 10 bases, leaving 7 bases not matched to a gene. This CDR3 is CSVPGQGAWEQFF. DNA of the CDR3: TGCAGCGTACCGGGACAGGGGGCTTGGGAGCAGTTCTTC.

This clonotype was recorded at least ten times. The V call is TRBV12-3 or TRBV12-4, the J call TRBJ2-7; no definite D call. This CDR3 contains 14 residues. V was clipped by 7 bases and J by 4 bases, with 17 bases between them. The CDR3 here is CASTISSGPYEQYF. DNA for the CDR3: TGTGCCAGCACCATATCATCAGGCCCATACGAGCAGTACTTC.

Many counts were recorded for this clonotype. The genes are TRBV7-2 and TRBJ2-3, with 11 bases fitting TRBD2. CDR3 length: 17 residues. Germline loops: CDR1 SGHTA, CDR2 FQGNSA. Losses at the gene ends were 5 bases for V and 4 bases for J; bases not matched to a gene: 11. CDR3 DNA: TGTGCCAGCAGCCGACCCCTAGCGGGGGGTACCGCAGATACGCAGTATTTT. Its protein product is CASSRPLAGGTADTQYF.

This clonotype was recorded at least ten times. The chain uses TRBV20-1 and TRBJ2-2, with D unclear. Germline CDR1 DFQATT, CDR2 SNEGSKA (reference sequence). This CDR3 has 11 amino acids. V shed 3 bases and J shed 7 bases, with 6 bases lying between them. The CDR3 region is CSASDGGELFF. The CDR3 DNA reads TGCAGTGCTAGCGACGGCGGGGAGCTGTTTTTT.

As for this clonotype: A read error may be the cause here, since a much bigger clone is one base away. The V call is TRBV25-1, the J call TRBJ2-7; D remains unclear. The CDR3 extends over 14 amino acids. The V gene's germline CDR1 is MGHDK and CDR2 SYGVNS. CDR3 in DNA: TGTGCCACCAGTGAATCGTCGTCTCCCGGCGAGCAGTACTTC. This codes for CATSESSSPGEQYF.

This chain connects TRBV25-1 to TRBJ2-3; 12 bases fit TRBD2. J was trimmed by 2 bases and V by 4 bases; bases with no gene match: 4. Per the germline V gene, CDR1 is MGHDK and CDR2 is SYGVNS. The CDR3 covers 16 residues. CDR3: CASSASGGVITDTQYF. The CDR3 region has the DNA TGTGCCAGCAGTGCTAGCGGGGGGGTAATCACAGATACGCAGTATTTT.

The genes are TRBV30 and TRBJ2-6; D is uncertain. The ends were cut back, 2 bases at V and 0 bases at J, with 11 bases in the middle. CDR1 and CDR2 (germline): GTSNPN, SVGIG (reference sequence). There are 16 residues in the CDR3. CDR3 loop: CAWSLRPFSGANVLTF. The CDR3 nucleotides are TGTGCCTGGAGTCTCCGACCCTTCTCTGGGGCCAACGTCCTGACTTTC. Filled out from reference TRBV30 and TRBJ2-6, the complete variable domain reads SQTIHQWPATLVQPVGSPLSLECTVEGTSNPNLYWYRQAAGRGLQLLFYSVGIGQISSEVPQNLSASRPQDRQFILSSKKLLLSDSGFYLCAWSLRPFSGANVLTFGAGSRLTVL.

This clonotype appeared many times. V gene TRBV27 combines with J gene TRBJ2-1; TRBD2 agrees at 10 bases. The CDR3 extends over 17 amino acids. Germline CDR1 and CDR2: MNHEY and SMNVEV (reference sequence). The J segment lost 2 bases and the V segment lost 6 bases, leaving 10 bases of the junction unmatched. The DNA of the CDR3 is TGTGCCAGCAGCCCCGAACGTGGACTAGCGGCCTACAATGAGCAGTTCTTC. Its protein is CASSPERGLAAYNEQFF.

Details on this clonotype: Just one base apart from a much larger clone, this may be a read error. V usage is TRBV7-2 and J usage is TRBJ1-4, with 9 positions matching TRBD1. The CDR3 is 14 residues long. CDR1 and CDR2 from the germline V gene are SGHTA and FQGNSA. The CDR3 coding sequence is TGTGCCAGCAGCGTCGGGACAGGGAGGGAAAAACCGTTTTTT. Residues: CASSVGTGREKPFF.

At least ten counts were recorded for this clonotype. The chain is built from TRBV9 and TRBJ2-7; the match to TRBD1 covers 7 bases. Germline loops: CDR1 SGDLS, CDR2 YYNGEE. This CDR3 comprises 15 residues. Trimming removed 0 bases from V and 3 bases from J; junction bases left unmatched: 6. In DNA, the CDR3 is TGTGCCAGCAGCGTAGTAGGGACAGACTTCTACGAGCAGTACTTC. The encoded protein is CASSVVGTDFYEQYF. The entire variable domain, with the rest obtained from reference TRBV9 and TRBJ2-7, is as follows: DSGVTQTPKHLITATGQRVTLRCSPRSGDLSVYWYQQSLDQGLQFLIQYYNGEERAKGNILERFSAQQFPDLHSELNLSSLELGDSALYFCASSVVGTDFYEQYFGPGTRLTVT.

This clonotype was detected ten times or more. This chain links TRBV20-1 with TRBJ1-5; no firm D call. With 3 bases removed from V and 0 bases from J, the gap between germline ends came to 21 bases. The germline CDR1 and CDR2 sequences are DFQATT and SNEGSKA (reference sequence). The CDR3 is 18 residues long. CDR3 region: CSASLNRQRSGSNQPQHF. Here the CDR3 DNA reads TGCAGTGCTAGCCTGAACAGACAACGCTCGGGTAGCAATCAGCCCCAGCATTTT.

This clonotype was seen repeatedly, ten times or more. V gene TRBV10-3 combines with J gene TRBJ2-5, with D maybe TRBD1 (5 bases). V lost 0 bases to trimming and J lost 5 bases, with 10 bases between them. CDR3 length equals 14 residues. Germline lookup yields CDR1 ENHRY and CDR2 SYGVKD. The CDR3 region has the DNA TGTGCCATCAGTGAGTCCCAGGGATCGGAGACCCAGTACTTC. Translated: CAISESQGSETQYF.

The J gene is TRBJ1-4, the V gene TRBV15, with D uncertain. The CDR3 covers 15 residues. With 3 bases removed from V and 4 bases from J, the gap between germline ends came to 12 bases. Germline V gene sequence: CDR1 LNHNV, CDR2 YYDKDF (reference sequence). In DNA form, the CDR3 reads TGTGCCACCAGCAGCGACCGAGCATTTAATGAAAAACTGTTTTTT. Amino acids: CATSSDRAFNEKLFF.

In its sample, this clonotype was seen many times. The DNA for the CDR3 is TGTGCCGTACGGCGAACGAACACCGGGGAGCTGTTTTTT. Its translation: CAVRRTNTGELFF. The V and J genes are TRBV28 and TRBJ2-2; D is uncertain. The CDR3 contains 13 residues. Germline CDR1 is MDHEN and CDR2 is SYDVKM. V was clipped by 11 bases and J by 0 bases, with 10 bases between them.